The subject of this entry is one TCR beta chain. These data originate in a study of blood T cell repertoires in COVID-19. Looking at the study overall: The origin of the acute and convalescent COVID-19 samples was the United States, Italy and Spain. Sample material is recorded as cDNA or gDNA derived from T cells, B-cell-depleted T cells, or PBMCs.

Germline V lookup: CDR1 SEHNR, CDR2 FQNEAQ (reference sequence). The CDR3 has 15 amino acids. V gave up 5 bases and J gave up 0 bases, with 11 bases separating them. The repertoire was sequenced with immunoSEQ multiplex PCR; TCRdb's copy has only in-frame clones and lacks some. The table shows hundreds of thousands of clones, with approximately 90% occurring only once. Sequenced input: peripheral blood. This chain uses TRBV7-9 with TRBJ1-5, with D maybe TRBD1 (6 bases). This TCR was recovered from a woman aged 60-70 years with acute or convalescent COVID-19. The CDR3 reads CASSGQTYSNQPQHF. In DNA, the CDR3 is TGTGCCAGCAGCGGACAGACTTATAGCAATCAGCCCCAGCATTTT.